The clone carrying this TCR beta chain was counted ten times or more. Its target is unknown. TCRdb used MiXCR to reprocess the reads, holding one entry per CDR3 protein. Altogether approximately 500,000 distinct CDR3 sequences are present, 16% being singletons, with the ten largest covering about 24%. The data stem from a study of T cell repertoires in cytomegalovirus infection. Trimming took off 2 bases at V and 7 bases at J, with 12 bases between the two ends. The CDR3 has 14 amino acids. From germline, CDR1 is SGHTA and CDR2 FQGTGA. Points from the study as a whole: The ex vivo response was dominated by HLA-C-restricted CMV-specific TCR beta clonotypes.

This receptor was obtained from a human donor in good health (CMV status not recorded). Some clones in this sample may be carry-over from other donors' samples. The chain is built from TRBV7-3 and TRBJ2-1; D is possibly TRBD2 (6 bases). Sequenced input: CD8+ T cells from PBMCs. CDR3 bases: TGTGCCAGCAGCTTACAGGGAGGCTGGAATGAGCAGTTCTTC. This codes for CASSLQGGWNEQFF.